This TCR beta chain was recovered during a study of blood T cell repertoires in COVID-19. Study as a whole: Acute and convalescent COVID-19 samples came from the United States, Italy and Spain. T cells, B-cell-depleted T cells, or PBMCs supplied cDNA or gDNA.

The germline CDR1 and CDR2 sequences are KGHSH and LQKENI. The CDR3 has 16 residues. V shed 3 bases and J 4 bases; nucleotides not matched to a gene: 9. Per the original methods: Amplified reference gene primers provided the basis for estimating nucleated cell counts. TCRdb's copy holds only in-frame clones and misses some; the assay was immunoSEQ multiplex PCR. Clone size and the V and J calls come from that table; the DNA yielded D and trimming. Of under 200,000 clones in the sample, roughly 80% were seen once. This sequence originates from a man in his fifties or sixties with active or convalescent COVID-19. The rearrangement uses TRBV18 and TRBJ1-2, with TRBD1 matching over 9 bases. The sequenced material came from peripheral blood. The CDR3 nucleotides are TGTGCCAGCTCACCGCCCCCGGGACAGGGAATCTATGGCTACACCTTC. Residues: CASSPPPGQGIYGYTF.